Listed below are T cell receptor beta chains from one sample, sequenced in a study of blood T cell repertoires in COVID-19. Sequencing was performed with immunoSEQ multiplex PCR; in TCRdb, only in-frame clones are kept and a portion is missing. The table shows 200,000 or so clones, with more than 75% occurring only once. The specimen was peripheral blood. These TCRs come from a man aged 60-69 years with acute or convalescent COVID-19. The CDR3 runs from the conserved cysteine through the conserved F or W. Each record gives: V gene, clone size, CDR3 protein. Only part of the rows carry a size: once, few, many, or a class if the clone is expanded.

>TRBV12-5|NA
CASGRGGRGPQHF
>TRBV4-1|NA
CASSQDDRTYYGYTF
>TRBV10-1|NA
CASRRGGNTGELFF
>TRBV5-1|NA
CASSLQAGGPVEQFF
>TRBV4-2|NA
CASSQETGVRVEAFF
>TRBV28|NA
CASRGGGAEQYF
>TRBV9|few
CASSGGTGAEWEPQHF
>TRBV21-1|few
CASSKDEGGFYEQYF
>TRBV6-1|NA
CASSEARVAIQYF
>TRBV6-4|once
CASSPLAGGRDTQYF
>TRBV9|NA
CASSVDGSGGRSQYF
>TRBV19|NA
CASSAAATGGETQYF
>TRBV5-1|NA
CASRQGSVQDYGYTF
>TRBV11-2|NA
CASSLSRDGYTF
>TRBV5-8|NA
CASSLGIPNLSRGANVLTF
>TRBV2|NA
CASSVKGASNSPLHF
>TRBV4-1|NA
CASTIQGTIPYGYTF
>TRBV9|NA
CASSVVSQETQYF
>TRBV5-1|NA
CASSITGGSYEQYF
>TRBV18|NA
CASSPYSPAELDLEAFF
>TRBV5-8|NA
CASSLVGGGQPYEQYF
>TRBV11-2|NA
CASTLSGAGVNTEAFF
>TRBV28|NA
CASRQGGLGDKNIQYF
>TRBV9|NA
CASSVGVGANEQFF
>TRBV11-2|NA
CASSLPVAGQHEQYF
>TRBV6-5|NA
CASSYLGAYEQYF
>TRBV11-3|NA
CASSLGLRAGHQETQYF
>TRBV7-3|once
CASSPVGVAGVKFSYNEQFF
>TRBV5-1|once
CASSLEGVGNTIYF
>TRBV6-5|NA
CASRKTGENIQYF
>TRBV27|NA
CASSSNRVHEQFF
>TRBV5-4|NA
CASNKPTGGSTEAFF